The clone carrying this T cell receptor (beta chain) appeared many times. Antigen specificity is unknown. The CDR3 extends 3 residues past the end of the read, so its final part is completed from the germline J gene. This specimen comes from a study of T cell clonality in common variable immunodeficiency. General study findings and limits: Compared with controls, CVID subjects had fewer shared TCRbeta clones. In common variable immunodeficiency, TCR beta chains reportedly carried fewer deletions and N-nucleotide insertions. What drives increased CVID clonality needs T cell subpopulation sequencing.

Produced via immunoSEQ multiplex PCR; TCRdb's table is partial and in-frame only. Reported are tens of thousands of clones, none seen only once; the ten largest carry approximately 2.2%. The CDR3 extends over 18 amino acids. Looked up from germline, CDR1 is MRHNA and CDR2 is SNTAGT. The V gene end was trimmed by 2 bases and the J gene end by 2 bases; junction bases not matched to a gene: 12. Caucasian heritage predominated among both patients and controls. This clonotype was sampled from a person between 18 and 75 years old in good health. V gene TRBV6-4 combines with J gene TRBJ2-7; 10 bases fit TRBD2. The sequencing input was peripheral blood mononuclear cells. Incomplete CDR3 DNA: TGTGCCAGCAGTGACCGCAATCGGGAAACTAGCGGGGCCTACGAG. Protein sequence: CASSDRNRETSGAYE. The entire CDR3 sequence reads CASSDRNRETSGAYEQYF.